This TCR beta chain was observed in a study of beta chain features in type 1 diabetes. This clone was recorded a few times. Antigen specificity is unknown. Trimming removed 2 bases from V and 2 bases from J, with 12 bases in between. The germline V gene encodes CDR1 GTSNPN and CDR2 SVGIG (reference sequence). CDR3 length: 14 amino acids. Whole-study findings and limits: Moderate yet significant TCRB CDR3 shortening was seen in Type 1 diabetes patients in all four CD4+ subsets.

cDNA synthesis used the whole RNA isolate, giving expressed TCRB sequences. TCRdb's table, derived via immunoSEQ multiplex PCR, lists solely in-frame clones and lacks some. The table lists hundreds of thousands of clones, roughly 13% of them singletons. Sequencing was done on a sample of naive CD4+ T cells from blood. The chain has TRBV30 and TRBJ1-1; tentatively, D is TRBD1 (5 bases). This sequence was found in a man younger than 35 with type 1 diabetes. CDR3 protein: CAWSSQGGNTEAFF. CDR3 in DNA: TGTGCCTGGAGTAGTCAGGGAGGCAACACTGAAGCTTTCTTT.